The 18 T cell receptor beta chains below come from one sample, sequenced in a study of STAT3 mutations in large granular lymphocyte leukemia. Study results and limitations: Every T-cell large granular lymphocyte leukemia patient had at least one immunodominant TCR beta clonotype.

The protocol was immunoSEQ multiplex PCR, while the TCRdb copy is restricted to in-frame clones and leaves out a portion. The sample has 2,000 to 2,500 clones, 22% seen once. For these receptors, no antigen is known. Sequencing was carried out using peripheral blood mononuclear cells. These receptors all come from a man between 60 and 75 years old with T-cell large granular lymphocyte leukemia. Some clones in this sample may be carry-over from other donors' samples.

In this sample, this clone turned up a few times. The chain uses TRBV15 and TRBJ2-1; 12 bases fit TRBD2. J gave up 10 bases and V 1 base, and 5 bases lay outside the gene matches. The V gene's germline CDR1 is LNHNV and CDR2 YYDKDF (reference sequence). This CDR3 has 15 amino acids. The CDR3 sequence: CATSRVTSGRLEQFF. CDR3 sequence (DNA): TGTGCCACCAGCAGAGTGACTAGCGGGAGACTAGAGCAGTTCTTC. Full variable domain (missing parts from reference TRBV15 and TRBJ2-1): DAMVIQNPRYQVTQFGKPVTLSCSQTLNHNVMYWYQQKSSQAPKLLFHYYDKDFNNEADTPDNFQSRRPNTSFCFLDIRSPGLGDTAMYLCATSRVTSGRLEQFFGPGTRLTVL.

The sample holds a few counts of this clone. The chain links TRBV9 to TRBJ2-5; D might be TRBD2 (7 bases). The germline V gene encodes CDR1 SGDLS and CDR2 YYNGEE. This CDR3 is 16 amino acids long. Trimming took off 4 bases at V and 5 bases at J, with 21 bases between the two ends. Written as DNA, the CDR3 is TGTGCCAGCAGCACCTCTGGGGGGGCTCAGGCGGAGACCCAGTACTTC. Its translation: CASSTSGGAQAETQYF.

CDR3 in amino acids: CASSQGYSNQPQHF. DNA of the CDR3: TGTGCCAGCAGCCAAGGTTATAGCAATCAGCCCCAGCATTTT. V and J are TRBV7-8 and TRBJ1-5; unclear D gene. CDR3 length: 14 amino acids. The V gene's germline CDR1 is SGHVS and CDR2 FQNEAQ. The V and J ends lost 5 bases and 0 bases respectively, with 8 bases between them.

The rearrangement uses TRBV15 and TRBJ2-1; 13 bases match TRBD2. The CDR3 has 20 amino acids. Trimming took 1 base from V and 1 from J; bases not matched to a gene: 10. CDR1 is LNHNV and CDR2 is YYDKDF in the germline V gene (reference sequence). CDR3 nucleotide sequence: TGTGCCACCAGCAGAGCGGGACTAGCGGGGTCCCTGGGGTCCTACAATGAGCAGTTCTTC. This encodes CATSRAGLAGSLGSYNEQFF.

This chain joins TRBV7-9 and TRBJ1-3; D is uncertain. Trimming removed 3 bases from V and 0 bases from J, with 6 bases in between. The CDR3 runs to 14 residues. Germline CDR1 reads SEHNR; CDR2 reads FQNEAQ (reference sequence). The CDR3 DNA follows: TGTGCCAGCAGCTTTACGGACTCTGGAAACACCATATATTTT. Protein sequence: CASSFTDSGNTIYF.

V usage is TRBV27 and J usage is TRBJ2-4; possibly TRBD1 for D (5 bases). The CDR3 is made up of 14 amino acids. Per the germline V gene, CDR1 is MNHEY and CDR2 is SMNVEV (reference sequence). Trimming removed 2 bases from V and 7 bases from J, with 12 bases in between. CDR3 in amino acids: CASSLGAGANIQYF. The CDR3 nucleotides are TGTGCCAGCAGTTTAGGAGCTGGGGCTAACATTCAGTACTTC.

The chain recombines TRBV19 with TRBJ2-5, with D maybe TRBD1 (6 bases). Per the germline V gene, CDR1 is LNHDA and CDR2 is SQIVND (reference sequence). V lost 4 bases, J lost 1 base, and 16 bases lay in between. The CDR3 has 16 residues. The DNA for the CDR3 is TGTGCCAGTAGTAAAGGGACACAACAACTCCAAGAGACCCAGTACTTC. Protein sequence: CASSKGTQQLQETQYF.

V is TRBV29-1 and J is TRBJ2-5; a weak D match, TRBD1 (6 bases). Germline CDR1 and CDR2: SQVTM and ANQGSEA. The ends were cut back, 7 bases at V and 7 bases at J, with 19 bases in the middle. This CDR3 is 13 amino acids long. In DNA form, the CDR3 reads TGCAGCGCCGGACAGCTGGTGGGGGCGACCCAGTACTTC. Translating it yields CSAGQLVGATQYF.

The chain couples TRBV9 to TRBJ2-1; possibly TRBD1 for D (6 bases). The CDR3 totals 12 residues. CDR1 and CDR2 (germline): SGDLS, YYNGEE. Trimming shortened V by 1 base and J by 11 bases, and 10 bases separated the two germline ends. CDR3 nucleotides: TGTGCCAGCAGCGTATCAGGGACACAGCAGTTCTTC. Translating it yields CASSVSGTQQFF.

This clone has more than one count but fewer than ten. The chain has TRBV30 and TRBJ2-6; D unresolved. V was clipped by 3 bases and J by 0 bases, with 3 bases between them. Germline loops: CDR1 GTSNPN, CDR2 SVGIG (reference sequence). The CDR3 covers 13 residues. The CDR3 region is CAWRPSGANVLTF. CDR3 bases: TGTGCCTGGAGGCCCTCTGGGGCCAACGTCCTGACTTTC.

This rearrangement joins TRBV15 to TRBJ1-4; the D is unclear. Trimming removed 5 bases from V and 7 bases from J, with 14 bases in between. CDR1 and CDR2 (germline): LNHNV, YYDKDF (reference sequence). The CDR3 covers 14 residues. CDR3 nucleotide sequence: TGTGCCACCAGCGTTGGAGGGCTCGCTGAAAAACTGTTTTTT. It encodes CATSVGGLAEKLFF.

V and J are TRBV9 and TRBJ2-7; D uncertain. The germline gives CDR1 SGDLS, CDR2 YYNGEE. V gave up 7 bases and J gave up 2 bases, with 4 bases separating them. This CDR3 spans 10 amino acids. The CDR3 loop reads CASFPYEQYV. The CDR3 nucleotides are TGTGCCAGCTTCCCCTACGAGCAGTACGTC.

This clone came up a few times. The chain combines TRBV27 with TRBJ1-2; D uncertain. This CDR3 has 13 residues. The germline V gene encodes CDR1 MNHEY and CDR2 SMNVEV (reference sequence). The V end lost 2 bases, the J end lost 4 bases, and 8 bases lay between the germline ends. The CDR3 sequence is CASSLIPGYGYTF. Here the CDR3 DNA reads TGTGCCAGCAGTTTAATTCCGGGCTATGGCTACACCTTC.

This clone was recorded a few times. This chain connects TRBV5-1 to TRBJ1-3, with D maybe TRBD1 (6 bases). V shed 4 bases and J shed 0 bases, with 11 bases lying between them. Germline V gene sequence: CDR1 SGHRS, CDR2 YFSETQ. The length of the CDR3 is 15 residues. As DNA, the CDR3 is TGCGCCAGCAGCGAGGGGGGAATCTCTGGAAACACCATATATTTT. Translated: CASSEGGISGNTIYF.

The V and J genes are TRBV9 and TRBJ1-2, with D maybe TRBD1 (5 bases). This CDR3 contains 13 residues. V lost 2 bases and J 4 bases, leaving 9 bases between the germline ends. Germline CDR1 SGDLS, CDR2 YYNGEE. The CDR3 DNA follows: TGTGCCAGCAGCGTGTCAGGGATCTATGGCTACACCTTC. It translates to CASSVSGIYGYTF.

The rearrangement uses TRBV28 and TRBJ1-1; 12 bases line up with TRBD1. V shed 8 bases, J shed 0 bases, and the junction held 7 bases outside the gene matches. CDR3 length: 16 residues. Germline V lookup: CDR1 MDHEN, CDR2 SYDVKM. For the CDR3, the DNA is TGTGCCAGCCAAGGGACAGGGGGCATGGTGAACACTGAAGCTTTCTTT. It yields the protein CASQGTGGMVNTEAFF.

This clone was recorded a few times. V gene TRBV11-2 combines with J gene TRBJ1-2; maybe TRBD1 (5 bases). The CDR3 has 14 residues. Deletions cut 1 base from V and 8 bases from J, with 14 bases between. Per germline, CDR1 SGHAT and CDR2 FQNNGV. The CDR3 DNA is TGTGCCAGCAGCTTAGTTGGGGGAGTAAGAGGCTACACCTTC. Residues: CASSLVGGVRGYTF.

This clone showed up just a few times. This sequence joins TRBV29-1 and TRBJ1-1, with D uncertain. Trimming took 4 bases from V and 0 from J, leaving 9 bases between them. The CDR3 is made up of 13 amino acids. Germline CDR1 reads SQVTM; CDR2 reads ANQGSEA. CDR3 in amino acids: CSVVEQLNTEAFF. DNA of the CDR3: TGCAGCGTTGTGGAGCAATTGAACACTGAAGCTTTCTTT.